At least ten counts were recorded for the clone carrying this T cell receptor (beta chain). The data originate from a study of T cells in Graves' hyperthyroidism and ophthalmopathy. The TCR beta CDR3 regions underwent amplification using RNA transcripts as the source. First-round RT-PCR targeting the TCR CDR3 was performed with the HTBI primer set. TCRdb analysed the multiplex PCR reads with MiXCR anew, one entry per CDR3 protein. Seen here are some 510,000 distinct CDR3 sequences, under 60% observed once, and the top ten hold 8.2%. The sequencing sample was made of peripheral blood or thyroid tissue (not recorded which). This receptor was identified in a woman younger than 30 with Graves' hyperthyroidism.

CDR3: CASSLVQGSYEQYF. The DNA of the CDR3 is TGCGCCAGCAGCTTGGTTCAGGGCTCCTACGAGCAGTACTTC. The chain carries TRBV5-1 and TRBJ2-7, with D possibly TRBD1 on 5 matching bases. Looked up from germline, CDR1 is SGHRS and CDR2 is YFSETQ. The length of the CDR3 is 14 residues. V lost 0 bases to trimming and J lost 0 bases, with 7 bases between them.